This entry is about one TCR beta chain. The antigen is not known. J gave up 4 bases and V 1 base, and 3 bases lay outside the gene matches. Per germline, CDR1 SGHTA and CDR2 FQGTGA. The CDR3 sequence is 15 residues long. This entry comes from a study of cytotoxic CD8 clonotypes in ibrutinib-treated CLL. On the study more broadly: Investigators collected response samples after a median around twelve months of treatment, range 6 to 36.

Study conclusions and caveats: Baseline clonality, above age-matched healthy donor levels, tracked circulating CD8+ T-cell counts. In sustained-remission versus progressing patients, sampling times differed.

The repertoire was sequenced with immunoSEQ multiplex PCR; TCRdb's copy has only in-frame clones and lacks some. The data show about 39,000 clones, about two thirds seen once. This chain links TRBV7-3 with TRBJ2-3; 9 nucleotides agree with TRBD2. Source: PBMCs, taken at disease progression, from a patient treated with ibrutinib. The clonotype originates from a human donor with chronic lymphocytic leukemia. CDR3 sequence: CASSLNSGRSDTQYF. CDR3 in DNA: TGTGCCAGCAGCTTAAATAGCGGGAGATCAGATACGCAGTATTTT.